The rows below give T cell receptor beta chains drawn from one sample of a study of Graves' ophthalmopathy and Graves' hyperthyroidism. MiXCR, applied by TCRdb to the multiplex PCR reads, yields one record per CDR3 protein. The sample consists of some 380,000 distinct CDR3 sequences, 15% to 17% of them appearing once. Input material: peripheral blood. The receptors stem from a woman in her late teens or twenties with stable Graves' hyperthyroidism. CDR3s include the opening cysteine and the closing phenylalanine or tryptophan. A D gene is named only where the DNA matches it firmly. Some rows mark clone size as missing; the rest say once, few, many or name a class of expanded clone.

clone size: NA; D gene: NA; CDR3 length: 12; J gene: TRBJ1-5; V gene: TRBV24-1; CDR3 protein: CATSDFGTPQHF; CDR3 DNA: TGTGCCACCAGTGATTTTGGGACGCCCCAGCATTTT
clone size: many; D gene: TRBD1; CDR3 length: 15; J gene: TRBJ1-5; V gene: TRBV12-3/TRBV12-4; CDR3 protein: CASSRGTGGNQPQHF; CDR3 DNA: TGTGCCAGCAGTCGAGGGACAGGGGGAAATCAGCCCCAGCATTTT
clone size: NA; D gene: TRBD2; CDR3 length: 15; J gene: TRBJ2-7; V gene: TRBV11-3; CDR3 protein: CASSDGTSGRYEQYF; CDR3 DNA: TGTGCCAGCAGCGACGGGACTAGCGGACGCTACGAGCAGTACTTC
clone size: many; D gene: TRBD1; CDR3 length: 15; J gene: TRBJ2-4; V gene: TRBV24-1; CDR3 protein: CATTGTERAKNIQYF; CDR3 DNA: TGTGCCACCACCGGGACAGAACGAGCCAAAAACATTCAGTACTTC
clone size: many; D gene: NA; CDR3 length: 16; J gene: TRBJ2-2; V gene: TRBV9; CDR3 protein: CASSVVGRKNTGELFF; CDR3 DNA: TGTGCCAGCAGCGTAGTCGGGCGTAAGAACACCGGGGAGCTGTTTTTT
clone size: many; D gene: NA; CDR3 length: 11; J gene: TRBJ1-5; V gene: TRBV2; CDR3 protein: CASRGTQKRHF; CDR3 DNA: TGTGCCAGCAGGGGGACCCAAAAGAGGCATTTT
clone size: few; D gene: TRBD1; CDR3 length: 17; J gene: TRBJ1-1; V gene: TRBV11-1; CDR3 protein: CASTYRTGGAWNTEAFF; CDR3 DNA: TGTGCCAGCACGTACAGAACAGGGGGCGCGTGGAACACTGAAGCTTTCTTT
clone size: many; D gene: NA; CDR3 length: 17; J gene: TRBJ2-7; V gene: TRBV24-1; CDR3 protein: CATSDFTPGSTYGQQYF; CDR3 DNA: TGTGCCACCAGTGATTTTACCCCCGGCAGCACCTACGGCCAGCAGTACTTC
clone size: many; D gene: NA; CDR3 length: 13; J gene: TRBJ1-3; V gene: TRBV12-3/TRBV12-4; CDR3 protein: CASIRPGGNTIYF; CDR3 DNA: TGTGCCAGCATCCGACCAGGTGGAAACACCATATATTTT
clone size: few; D gene: NA; CDR3 length: 16; J gene: TRBJ1-3; V gene: TRBV20-1; CDR3 protein: CSARSGPYPSGNTIYF; CDR3 DNA: TGCAGTGCTAGATCAGGGCCATACCCCTCTGGAAACACCATATATTTT
clone size: NA; D gene: NA; CDR3 length: 13; J gene: TRBJ1-5; V gene: TRBV6-1; CDR3 protein: CASSDWITQPQHF; CDR3 DNA: TGTGCCAGCAGTGATTGGATTACTCAGCCCCAGCATTTT
clone size: many; D gene: TRBD2; CDR3 length: 16; J gene: TRBJ2-5; V gene: TRBV6-1; CDR3 protein: CASSAPSGGPQETQYF; CDR3 DNA: TGTGCCAGCAGTGCGCCTAGCGGGGGGCCCCAAGAGACCCAGTACTTC
clone size: many; D gene: NA; CDR3 length: 12; J gene: TRBJ1-1; V gene: TRBV3-1; CDR3 protein: CASSLKYTEAFF; CDR3 DNA: TGTGCCAGCAGCCTCAAGTACACTGAAGCTTTCTTT
clone size: NA; D gene: NA; CDR3 length: 15; J gene: TRBJ2-5; V gene: TRBV18; CDR3 protein: CASSPPGPPQETQYF; CDR3 DNA: TGTGCCAGCTCACCACCGGGGCCACCCCAAGAGACCCAGTACTTC
clone size: NA; D gene: NA; CDR3 length: 15; J gene: TRBJ1-5; V gene: TRBV6-1; CDR3 protein: CASSEGSLSNQPQHF; CDR3 DNA: TGTGCCAGCAGCGAGGGGTCATTAAGCAATCAGCCTCAGCATTTT
clone size: NA; D gene: TRBD1; CDR3 length: 15; J gene: TRBJ2-2; V gene: TRBV2; CDR3 protein: CASRDGQGNTGELFF; CDR3 DNA: TGTGCCAGCAGGGATGGACAGGGGAACACCGGGGAGCTGTTTTTT
clone size: many; D gene: NA; CDR3 length: 13; J gene: TRBJ1-2; V gene: TRBV7-8; CDR3 protein: CASSFRTEGGYTF; CDR3 DNA: TGTGCCAGCAGTTTTAGGACAGAAGGCGGCTACACCTTC
clone size: many; D gene: NA; CDR3 length: 16; J gene: TRBJ2-4; V gene: TRBV6-2/TRBV6-3; CDR3 protein: CASSSGSGIPKNIKYF; CDR3 DNA: TGTGCCAGCAGTTCGGGGTCGGGGATACCCAAAAACATTAAGTACTTC